Reported below is one T cell receptor (beta chain). Trimming removed 2 bases from V and 5 bases from J, with 15 bases in between. Germline V CDR1 and CDR2: LNHDA, SQIVND (reference sequence). There are 16 residues in the CDR3. Authors' methods: Amplification with reference gene primers provided the estimates of nucleated cell counts. The data were produced by immunoSEQ multiplex PCR, yet TCRdb's version contains in-frame clones alone and is incomplete. D and trimming were read from the DNA, whereas the V and J calls and clone size are those reported in that table. The table lists about 150,000 clones, 91% of them singletons. This entry is derived from a study of blood T cell repertoires in COVID-19. Study summary: The United States, Italy and Spain were the sources of the acute and convalescent COVID-19 samples. Sources were T cells, B-cell-depleted T cells, or PBMCs; the material itself was cDNA or gDNA.

The sequencing input was peripheral blood. The receptor's source is a man aged 50 to 60 with acute or convalescent COVID-19. This chain uses TRBV19 with TRBJ2-2, with D perhaps TRBD2 (6 bases). The CDR3: CASSIRLAGWTGELFF. The CDR3 DNA sequence: TGTGCCAGTAGTATAAGGCTGGCGGGATGGACCGGGGAGCTGTTTTTT.